This T cell receptor beta chain was documented in a study of blood T cell repertoires in COVID-19. Study at large: COVID-19 samples from acute and convalescent phases originated in the United States, Italy and Spain. PBMCs, B-cell-depleted T cells, or T cells provided the cDNA or gDNA that made up the material.

Germline V CDR1 and CDR2: LNHDA, SQIVND (reference sequence). The CDR3 has 15 residues. Per the original data handling: Cell counts per sample came from amplifying reference gene primers. The protocol was immunoSEQ multiplex PCR, while the TCRdb copy is restricted to in-frame clones and leaves out a portion. The V and J calls and clone size come from that table; D and trimming were worked out from the DNA. The sample includes around 93,000 clones, 85% to 90% of them seen just once. The sequence came from a human donor in a cohort sampled during active COVID-19. The J gene is TRBJ2-7, the V gene TRBV19; 11 nucleotides align to TRBD1. Sequenced input: peripheral blood. The CDR3 DNA follows: TGTGCGTCCAAGGAAGTAGGACAGGGGGCTTACGAGCAGTACTTC. This sequence encodes CASKEVGQGAYEQYF.